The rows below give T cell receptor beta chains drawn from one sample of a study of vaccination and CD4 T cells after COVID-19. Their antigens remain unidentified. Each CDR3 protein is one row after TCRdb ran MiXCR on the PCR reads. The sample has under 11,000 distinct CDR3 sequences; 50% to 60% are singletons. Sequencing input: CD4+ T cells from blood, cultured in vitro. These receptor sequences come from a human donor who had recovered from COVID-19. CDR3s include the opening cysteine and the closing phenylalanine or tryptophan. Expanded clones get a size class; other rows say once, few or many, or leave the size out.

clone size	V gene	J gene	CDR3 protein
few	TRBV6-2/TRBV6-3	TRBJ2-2	CASIEQGIGGELFF
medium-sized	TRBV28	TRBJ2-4	CASSFVEGTGRDIQYF
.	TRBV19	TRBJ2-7	CASSKVGGYEQYF
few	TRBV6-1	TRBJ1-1	CASSPDKNTEAFF
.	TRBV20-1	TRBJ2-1	CSAADRGRMRNEQFF
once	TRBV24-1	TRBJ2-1	CATSDSGAGRYNEQFF
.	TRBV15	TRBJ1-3	CATSGDRLGSSGNTIYF
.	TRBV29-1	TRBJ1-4	CSVSRTGRGEKLFF
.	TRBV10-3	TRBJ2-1	CAISPGLAGDEQFF
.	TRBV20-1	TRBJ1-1	CSAPRGTEAFF
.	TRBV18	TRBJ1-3	CASSPSPGTPGNTIYF
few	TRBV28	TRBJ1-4	CASRGVPNEKLFF
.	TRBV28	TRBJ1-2	CASSLADRDYGYTF
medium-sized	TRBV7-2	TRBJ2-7	CASSKKMGEQYF
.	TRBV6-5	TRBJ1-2	CASSLQGSGYGYTF
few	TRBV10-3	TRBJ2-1	CAISDQRGPYNEQFF
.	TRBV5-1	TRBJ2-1	CASRSGGSDNEQFF
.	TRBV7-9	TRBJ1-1	CASSQDTRMEAFF
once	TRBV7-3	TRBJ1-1	CASGGGPSTEAFF
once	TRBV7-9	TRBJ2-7	CASSPKQGARPEQYF
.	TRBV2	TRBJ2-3	CASSPEAAGTDTQYF
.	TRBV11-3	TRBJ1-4	CASSLGGDHEKLFF
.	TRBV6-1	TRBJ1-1	CASSEASRATEAFF
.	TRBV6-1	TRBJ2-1	CASSPKGQGYNEQFF
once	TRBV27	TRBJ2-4	CASSFNPDSGTKNIQYF
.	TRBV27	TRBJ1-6	CASRLTPGQYNSPLHF
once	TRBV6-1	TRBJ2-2	CASTQTGGPGTGELFF
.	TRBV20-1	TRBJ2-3	CSARDPPTQYF
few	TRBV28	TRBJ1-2	CASSLGGFGYGYTF
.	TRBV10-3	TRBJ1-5	CAISQQESNQPQHF
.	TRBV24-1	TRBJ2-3	CATSDRGQLTDTQYF
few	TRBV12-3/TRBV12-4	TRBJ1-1	CASSRQMNTEAFF
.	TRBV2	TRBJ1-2	CATPREGAPNYGYTF
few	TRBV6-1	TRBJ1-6	CASSRGTPANASPLHF
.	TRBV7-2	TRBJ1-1	CASSLYGTGNTEAFF
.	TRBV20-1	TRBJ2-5	CSAPREETQYF
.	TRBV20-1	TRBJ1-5	CSASPWDKGNQPQHF
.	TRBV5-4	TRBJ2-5	CASSSGQGWLTVTQYF
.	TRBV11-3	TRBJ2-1	CASSLEAGGYNEQFF
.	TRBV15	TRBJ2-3	CATSRLAGFQSSTDTQYF
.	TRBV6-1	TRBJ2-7	CASRPGPFYEQYF
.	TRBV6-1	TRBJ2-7	CASSSRSTQFSSYEQYF
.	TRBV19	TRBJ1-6	CASSITGQHNSPLHF
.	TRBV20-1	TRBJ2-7	CSARDPLAGSSYEQYF
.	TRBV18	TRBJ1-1	CASSPRDGVMNTEAFF
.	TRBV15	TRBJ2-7	CATSRDVGTGSGYGEQYF
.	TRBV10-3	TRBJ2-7	CAIRAGDPYEQYF
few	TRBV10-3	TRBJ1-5	CAISEDGVGPQHF
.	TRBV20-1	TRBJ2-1	CSAPPAGGPLVEQFF
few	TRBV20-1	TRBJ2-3	CSARRGPVTDTQYF
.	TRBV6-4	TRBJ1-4	CASSDGRQGLKATNEKLFF
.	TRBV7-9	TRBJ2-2	CASSSLASWNTGELFF
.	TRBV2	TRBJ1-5	CASRSGVVQPQHF
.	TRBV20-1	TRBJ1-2	CSNRHHNYGYTF
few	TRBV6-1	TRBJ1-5	CASNLPDTTLYDFSNQPQHF